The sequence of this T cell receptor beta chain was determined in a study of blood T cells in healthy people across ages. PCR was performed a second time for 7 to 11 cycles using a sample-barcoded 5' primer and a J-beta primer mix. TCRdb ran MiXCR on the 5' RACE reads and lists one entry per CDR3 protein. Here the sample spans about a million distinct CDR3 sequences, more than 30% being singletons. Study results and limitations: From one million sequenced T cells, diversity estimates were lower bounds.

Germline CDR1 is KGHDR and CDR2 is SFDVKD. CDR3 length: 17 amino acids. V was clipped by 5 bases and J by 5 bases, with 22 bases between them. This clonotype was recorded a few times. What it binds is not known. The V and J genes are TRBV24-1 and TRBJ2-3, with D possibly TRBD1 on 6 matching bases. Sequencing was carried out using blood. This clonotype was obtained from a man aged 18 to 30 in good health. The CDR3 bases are TGTGCCACCAGTGCCATGGGGGCGACACGGTCGAGAGATACGCAGTATTTT. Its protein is CATSAMGATRSRDTQYF.